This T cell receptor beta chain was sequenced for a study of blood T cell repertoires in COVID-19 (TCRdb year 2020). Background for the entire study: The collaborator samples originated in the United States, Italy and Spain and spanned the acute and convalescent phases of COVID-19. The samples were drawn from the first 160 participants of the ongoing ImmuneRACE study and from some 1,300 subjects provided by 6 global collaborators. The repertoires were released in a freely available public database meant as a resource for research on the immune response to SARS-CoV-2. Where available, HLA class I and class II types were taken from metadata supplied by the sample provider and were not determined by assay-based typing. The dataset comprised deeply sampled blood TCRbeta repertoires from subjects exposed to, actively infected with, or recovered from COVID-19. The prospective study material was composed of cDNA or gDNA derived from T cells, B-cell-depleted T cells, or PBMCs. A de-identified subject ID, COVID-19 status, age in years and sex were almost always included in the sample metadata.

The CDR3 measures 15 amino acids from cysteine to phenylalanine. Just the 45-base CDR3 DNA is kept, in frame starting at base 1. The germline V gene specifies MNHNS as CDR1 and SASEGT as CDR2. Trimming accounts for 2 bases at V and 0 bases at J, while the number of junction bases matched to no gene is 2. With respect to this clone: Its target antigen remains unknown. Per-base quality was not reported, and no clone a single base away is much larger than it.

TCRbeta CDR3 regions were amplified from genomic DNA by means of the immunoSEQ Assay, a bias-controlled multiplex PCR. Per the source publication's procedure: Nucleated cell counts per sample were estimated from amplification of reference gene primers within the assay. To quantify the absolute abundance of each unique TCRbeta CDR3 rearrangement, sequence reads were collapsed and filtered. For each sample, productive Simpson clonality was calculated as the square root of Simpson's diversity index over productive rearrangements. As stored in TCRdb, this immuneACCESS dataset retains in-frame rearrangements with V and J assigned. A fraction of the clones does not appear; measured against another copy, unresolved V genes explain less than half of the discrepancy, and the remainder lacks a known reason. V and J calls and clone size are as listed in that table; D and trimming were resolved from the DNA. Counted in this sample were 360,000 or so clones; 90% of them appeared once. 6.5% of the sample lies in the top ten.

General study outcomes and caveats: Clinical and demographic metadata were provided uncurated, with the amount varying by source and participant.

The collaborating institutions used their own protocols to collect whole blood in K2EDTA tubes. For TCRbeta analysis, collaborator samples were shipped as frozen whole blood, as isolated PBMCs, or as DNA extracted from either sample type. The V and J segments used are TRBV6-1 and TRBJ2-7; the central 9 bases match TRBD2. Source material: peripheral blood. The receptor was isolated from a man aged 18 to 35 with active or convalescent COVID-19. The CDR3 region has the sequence CASSEPAGGSYEQYF. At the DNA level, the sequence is TGTGCCAGCAGTGAACCAGCGGGAGGCTCCTACGAGCAGTACTTC.